The 32 T cell receptor beta chains presented below share a single source sample, sequenced in a study of blood T cell repertoires in COVID-19. Only in-frame clones appear in the TCRdb table, and some are missing; sequencing was by immunoSEQ multiplex PCR. Of about 28,000 clones listed, approximately 93% are singletons. The sequenced sample consisted of peripheral blood. The receptors shown here come from a woman aged 70 to 79 with COVID-19, enrolled during active disease.

This sequence joins TRBV19 and TRBJ2-7; TRBD1 matches 8 bases. CDR3 length: 15 residues. CDR1 is LNHDA, CDR2 SQIVND, per germline (reference sequence). The J segment lost 7 bases and the V segment lost 5 bases, leaving 13 bases of the junction unmatched. CDR3 bases: TGTGCCAGTAGTTTAAACCCCCGACAGGGGCAAGAGCAGTACTTC. It encodes CASSLNPRQGQEQYF.

This clone was picked up one time. This chain connects TRBV1 to TRBJ2-7; TRBD2 reflects the table's D call only, with no check against the DNA. TRBV1 counts as a pseudogene. The CDR3 has 17 amino acids. CDR3 protein: CTSSQDHPAVTSYEQYF. CDR3 nucleotide sequence: TGCACCAGCAGCCAAGATCATCCGGCGGTGACCTCCTACGAGCAGTACTTC.

The CDR3 is CASTPLTVTQETQYF. CDR3 DNA: TGTGCCAGCACCCCCTTGACTGTAACGCAAGAGACCCAGTACTTC. The V call is TRBV7-9, the J call TRBJ2-5; D not resolved. This CDR3 is built from 15 residues. Trimming pared 7 bases from V and 2 bases from J, leaving 17 bases between. Looked up from germline, CDR1 is SEHNR and CDR2 is FQNEAQ (reference sequence).

This CDR3 reads CASSSLGGDSSYEQYF. CDR3 nucleotides: TGCGCCAGCAGCTCTTTGGGCGGTGACAGCTCCTACGAGCAGTACTTC. V is TRBV5-1 and J is TRBJ2-7; a possible D gene is TRBD1 (5 bases). The V and J ends lost 3 bases and 0 bases respectively, with 16 bases between them. The germline V gene has CDR1 SGHRS and CDR2 YFSETQ. The CDR3 totals 16 residues.

This chain links TRBV6-5 with TRBJ1-1, with D hard to call. Germline CDR1 and CDR2: MNHEY and SVGAGI. CDR3 length: 12 amino acids. The V and J ends lost 8 bases and 6 bases respectively, with 13 bases between them. CDR3 protein: CASGVSAAEAFF. CDR3 in DNA: TGTGCCAGCGGAGTATCCGCCGCTGAAGCTTTCTTT.

V gene TRBV6-6 combines with J gene TRBJ1-5, with D hard to call. The CDR3 length is 13 residues. The germline V and J ends were trimmed by 2 bases and 0 bases, with 2 bases remaining between them. CDR1 and CDR2 from the germline V gene are MNHNY and SVGAGI (reference sequence). The CDR3 reads CASSYRSNQPQHF. The CDR3 DNA follows: TGTGCCAGCAGTTACCGTAGCAATCAGCCCCAGCATTTT.

This chain connects TRBV6-4 to TRBJ2-2; 7 bases fit TRBD1. Germline CDR1 is MRHNA and CDR2 is SNTAGT. V was clipped by 2 bases and J by 4 bases; unmatched bases: 7. The CDR3 runs 16 residues. The CDR3: CASSDQGGAGTGELFF. In DNA form, the CDR3 reads TGTGCCAGCAGTGACCAAGGGGGCGCGGGCACCGGGGAGCTGTTTTTT.

Only one count was recorded for this clone. The J gene is TRBJ2-1, the V gene TRBV11-2, with D possibly being TRBD1 (6 bases). The CDR3 contains 14 residues. V was trimmed by 1 base and J by 8 bases, leaving 12 bases between them. Germline V gives CDR1 SGHAT, CDR2 FQNNGV. The CDR3 reads CASSLGAGDDEQFF. The CDR3 nucleotides are TGTGCCAGCAGCTTAGGGGCAGGGGACGATGAGCAGTTCTTC.

The CDR3 region is CASSPQDREHLTF. The CDR3 bases are TGTGCCAGCTCACCCCAGGACAGGGAGCACCTGACTTTC. The chain employs TRBV18 and TRBJ2-6; 8 bases map to TRBD1. J was trimmed by 15 bases and V by 3 bases; bases with no gene match: 7. The V gene's germline CDR1 is KGHSH and CDR2 LQKENI. The CDR3 covers 13 residues.

This clone has only one observation. This sequence joins TRBV30 and TRBJ1-6; D is perhaps TRBD1 (6 bases). The CDR3 loop spans 15 amino acids. The V end lost 0 bases, the J end lost 7 bases, and 13 bases lay between the germline ends. Germline values: CDR1 GTSNPN, CDR2 SVGIG (reference sequence). Here the CDR3 DNA reads TGTGCCTGGAGTGTGGACAGCCTTGCAAATTCACCCCTCCACTTT. It specifies CAWSVDSLANSPLHF. The full variable domain, its missing parts supplied by reference TRBV30 and TRBJ1-6, is SQTIHQWPATLVQPVGSPLSLECTVEGTSNPNLYWYRQAAGRGLQLLFYSVGIGQISSEVPQNLSASRPQDRQFILSSKKLLLSDSGFYLCAWSVDSLANSPLHFGNGTRLTVT.

V is TRBV19 and J is TRBJ2-1; D unresolved. The CDR3 is 12 residues long. The V gene lost 5 bases and the J gene lost 10 bases, with 12 bases spanning the gap. Germline loops: CDR1 LNHDA, CDR2 SQIVND (reference sequence). The CDR3 here is CASSPSSREQFF. In DNA form, the CDR3 reads TGTGCCAGTAGTCCCTCCTCGCGGGAGCAGTTCTTC.

The chain couples TRBV28 to TRBJ2-7, with a tentative D call TRBD2 (5 bases). The CDR3 contains 14 residues. Germline V lookup: CDR1 MDHEN, CDR2 SYDVKM. The V end lost 6 bases, the J end lost 3 bases, and 15 bases lay between the germline ends. CDR3 nucleotide sequence: TGTGCCAGCAGCCCGCCGCTAGCCGGCTACGAGCAGTACTTC. This translates into CASSPPLAGYEQYF.

The chain carries TRBV30 and TRBJ1-4, with D perhaps matching TRBD1 (5 bases). CDR3 length equals 16 residues. Trimming stripped 4 bases from V and 0 bases from J, with 15 bases between. Germline V gene lookup returns CDR1 GTSNPN and CDR2 SVGIG (reference sequence). In nucleotides, the CDR3 is TGTGCCTGGAAAAGGCCTTCGGGGGCAACTAATGAAAAACTGTTTTTT. This gives the protein CAWKRPSGATNEKLFF.

The chain uses TRBV3-1 (or the pseudogene TRBV3-2) and TRBJ1-4; TRBD1 aligns across 11 bases. This CDR3 has 17 residues. The ends lost 2 bases at V and 4 bases at J; junction bases unmatched: 6. Germline V gene data show CDR1 as LGHDT and CDR2 as YNNKEL (reference sequence). CDR3 loop: CASSQRGTGGGNEKLFF. CDR3 DNA sequence: TGTGCCAGCAGCCAAAGGGGGACAGGGGGTGGTAATGAAAAACTGTTTTTT.

V usage is TRBV12-3 or TRBV12-4 and J usage is TRBJ1-1, with D unclear. The CDR3 consists of 13 residues. V was clipped by 3 bases and J by 7 bases, with 12 bases between them. The DNA for the CDR3 is TGTGCCAGCAGTTTTGACCCTCCGGGTGAAGCTTTCTTT. Protein sequence: CASSFDPPGEAFF.

The chain recombines TRBV27 with TRBJ2-7, with D uncertain. Germline CDR1 reads MNHEY; CDR2 reads SMNVEV (reference sequence). V shed 6 bases and J shed 0 bases, with 6 bases lying between them. CDR3 size: 12 residues. CDR3 nucleotides: TGTGCCAGCAGGAAGAGCTCCTACGAGCAGTACTTC. The encoded protein is CASRKSSYEQYF.

The gene calls are TRBV28 and TRBJ2-2; 7 nucleotides line up with TRBD2. Trimming at V came to 6 bases and at J to 7 bases, leaving 11 bases not matched to a gene. Per germline, CDR1 MDHEN and CDR2 SYDVKM. This CDR3 is built from 15 residues. CDR3 loop: CASRWLSAGVGELFF. CDR3 DNA sequence: TGTGCCAGCAGATGGCTGTCCGCGGGAGTCGGGGAGCTGTTTTTT.

The J gene is TRBJ2-1, the V gene TRBV29-1, with a weak D call TRBD2 (5 bases). V was pared by 1 base and J by 8 bases, with 12 bases between. This CDR3 has 13 residues. CDR1 and CDR2 from the germline V gene are SQVTM and ANQGSEA. In DNA form, the CDR3 reads TGCAGCGTTGAAGGCCCGGGCGGGCATGAGCAGTTCTTC. This translates into CSVEGPGGHEQFF.

The chain couples TRBV5-1 to TRBJ1-1, with TRBD1 matching over 8 bases. Germline values: CDR1 SGHRS, CDR2 YFSETQ. With 4 bases clipped from V and 0 bases from J, the junction kept 2 bases outside the gene matches. The CDR3 sequence is 14 residues long. The chain's CDR3 is CASSAGQVNTEAFF. In DNA, the CDR3 is TGCGCCAGCAGCGCGGGACAGGTGAACACTGAAGCTTTCTTT. Full variable domain (missing parts from reference TRBV5-1 and TRBJ1-1): KAGVTQTPRYLIKTRGQQVTLSCSPISGHRSVSWYQQTPGQGLQFLFEYFSETQRNKGNFPGRFSGRQFSNSRSEMNVSTLELGDSALYLCASSAGQVNTEAFFGQGTRLTVV.

This rearrangement joins TRBV6-6 to TRBJ1-5; TRBD1 matches 7 bases. This CDR3 has 14 residues. Germline V gene sequence: CDR1 MNHNY, CDR2 SVGAGI (reference sequence). V lost 5 bases to trimming and J lost 6 bases; unmatched junction nucleotides: 7. In DNA form, the CDR3 reads TGTGCCAGCAGTGCGACAGGGTTTGGTCAGCCCCAGCATTTT. It codes for CASSATGFGQPQHF.

This chain uses TRBV19 with TRBJ1-2; 10 positions match TRBD1. There are 15 residues in the CDR3. V shed 6 bases and J 4 bases; nucleotides not matched to a gene: 8. Germline CDR1 LNHDA, CDR2 SQIVND (reference sequence). CDR3 protein: CASSADRGSTYGYTF. As DNA, the CDR3 is TGTGCCAGTAGCGCGGACAGGGGGAGCACCTATGGCTACACCTTC.

The rearrangement links TRBV28 to TRBJ1-1, with a possible D match to TRBD1 (6 bases). Looked up from germline, CDR1 is MDHEN and CDR2 is SYDVKM. The CDR3 spans 17 residues. V dropped 3 bases and J dropped 8 bases, with 25 bases sitting between them. The CDR3, as DNA: TGTGCCAGCAGTTTTGGTCCGGGACACGGATATCAGTTAGAAGCTTTCTTT. Translated, it gives CASSFGPGHGYQLEAFF.

The chain combines TRBV6-1 with TRBJ2-5, with a tentative D call TRBD1 (5 bases). Germline V gene lookup returns CDR1 MNHNS and CDR2 SASEGT. V lost 3 bases and J 7 bases, leaving 12 bases between the germline ends. This CDR3 region has 13 residues. CDR3 DNA: TGTGCCAGCAGTGAGGCCAGGGTAGGGACCCAGTACTTC. It specifies CASSEARVGTQYF.

The rearrangement links TRBV4-1 to TRBJ1-5; D ambiguous. Germline V gene sequence: CDR1 MGHRA, CDR2 YSYEKL. Trimming pared 1 base from V and 2 bases from J, leaving 18 bases between. This CDR3 comprises 18 residues. The CDR3 nucleotides read TGCGCCAGCAGCCAAGTGTTGTCACCCGGACTACGCAATCAGCCCCAGCATTTT. Amino acid sequence: CASSQVLSPGLRNQPQHF.

J is TRBJ1-2 and V is TRBV19; weak D call: TRBD1 (6 bases). With 2 bases removed from V and 4 bases from J, the gap between germline ends came to 8 bases. The germline CDR1 and CDR2 sequences are LNHDA and SQIVND (reference sequence). This CDR3 region has 13 residues. CDR3 sequence (DNA): TGTGCCAGTAGTATACGGGACACCTATGGCTACACCTTC. Translation gives CASSIRDTYGYTF.

J is TRBJ1-2 and V is TRBV7-9; possibly TRBD1 for D (6 bases). The CDR3 runs to 15 residues. V lost 4 bases, J lost 8 bases, and 20 bases lay in between. Per germline, CDR1 SEHNR and CDR2 FQNEAQ (reference sequence). As DNA, the CDR3 is TGTGCCAGCAGCTACCCCGACAGGCATCAGGGGGGCTACACCTTC. Translating it yields CASSYPDRHQGGYTF.

The rearrangement uses TRBV14 and TRBJ1-2, with D uncertain. This CDR3 region has 14 residues. Looked up from germline, CDR1 is SGHDN and CDR2 is FVKESK. The V gene lost 1 base and the J gene lost 2 bases, with 8 bases spanning the gap. The CDR3 is CASSQANRNYGYTF. The CDR3 DNA is TGTGCCAGCAGCCAAGCGAACAGAAACTATGGCTACACCTTC.

V and J are TRBV24-1 and TRBJ1-5, with D possibly TRBD1 on 5 matching bases. Germline assignment: CDR1 KGHDR and CDR2 SFDVKD. CDR3 size: 12 residues. V lost 9 bases to trimming and J lost 5 bases, with 10 bases between them. The CDR3 DNA follows: TGTGCCACCGGACCGGGGGATCAGCCCCAGCATTTT. Encoded protein: CATGPGDQPQHF.

A single count supports this clone. The chain recombines TRBV30 with TRBJ1-3; unclear D gene. Germline loops: CDR1 GTSNPN, CDR2 SVGIG (reference sequence). Trimming shortened V by 0 bases and J by 7 bases, and 10 bases separated the two germline ends. The CDR3 runs to 13 residues. Here the CDR3 DNA reads TGTGCCTGGAGTGTAGGAGGGCCTAACACCATATATTTT. Translating it yields CAWSVGGPNTIYF. Together with reference TRBV30 and TRBJ1-3, the CDR3 gives the full variable domain: SQTIHQWPATLVQPVGSPLSLECTVEGTSNPNLYWYRQAAGRGLQLLFYSVGIGQISSEVPQNLSASRPQDRQFILSSKKLLLSDSGFYLCAWSVGGPNTIYFGEGSWLTVV.

The chain uses TRBV18 and TRBJ2-7; 11 nucleotides match TRBD1. Losses at the gene ends were 3 bases for V and 0 bases for J; bases not matched to a gene: 1. This CDR3 has 15 residues. Per the germline V gene, CDR1 is KGHSH and CDR2 is LQKENI. The CDR3 bases are TGTGCCAGCTCACCGGGACAGGGGGGCTCCTACGAGCAGTACTTC. Encoded protein: CASSPGQGGSYEQYF. The whole variable domain, filled in from reference TRBV18 and TRBJ2-7, reads NAGVMQNPRHLVRRRGQEARLRCSPMKGHSHVYWYRQLPEEGLKFMVYLQKENIIDESGMPKERFSAEFPKEGPSILRIQQVVRGDSAAYFCASSPGQGGSYEQYFGPGTRLTVT.

This rearrangement joins TRBV19 to TRBJ2-3, with 15 bases lining up with TRBD2. Trimming at V came to 4 bases and at J to 3 bases, leaving 2 bases not matched to a gene. In germline, CDR1 is LNHDA, CDR2 SQIVND (reference sequence). This CDR3 is built from 16 residues. Here the CDR3 reads CASSTGTSGRTDTQYF. The CDR3 bases are TGTGCCAGTAGTACCGGGACTAGCGGGAGGACAGATACGCAGTATTTT.

The chain employs TRBV18 and TRBJ2-3, with TRBD2 matching over 12 bases. This CDR3 has 16 amino acids. Germline V CDR1 and CDR2: KGHSH, LQKENI. The junction had 4 bases not matched to a gene; V was cut back by 6 bases and J by 0 bases. CDR3 protein: CASSRGTSGSTDTQYF. As DNA, the CDR3 is TGTGCCAGCTCTCGCGGGACTAGCGGGAGCACAGATACGCAGTATTTT.